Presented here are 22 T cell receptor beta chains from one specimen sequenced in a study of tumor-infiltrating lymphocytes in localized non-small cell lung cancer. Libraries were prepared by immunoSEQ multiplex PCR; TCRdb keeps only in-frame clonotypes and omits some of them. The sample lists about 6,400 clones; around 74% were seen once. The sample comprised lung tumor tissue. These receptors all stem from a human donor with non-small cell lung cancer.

Here the CDR3 DNA reads TGTGCCACCAGCATCTCAGGAGTAACACCCCTCCACTTT. Its translation is CATSISGVTPLHF. The chain is built from TRBV15 and TRBJ1-6; D unresolved. Germline CDR1 is LNHNV and CDR2 is YYDKDF (reference sequence). V shed 4 bases and J shed 11 bases, with 12 bases lying between them. The CDR3 length is 13 residues.

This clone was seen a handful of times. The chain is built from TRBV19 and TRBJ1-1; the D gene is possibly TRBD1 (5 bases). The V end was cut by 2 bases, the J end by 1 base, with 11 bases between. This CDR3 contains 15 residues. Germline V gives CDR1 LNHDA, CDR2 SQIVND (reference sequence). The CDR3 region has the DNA TGTGCCAGTAGTATATACGGCCAGGGGAACACTGAAGCTTTCTTT. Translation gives CASSIYGQGNTEAFF.

The CDR3 DNA is TGTGCCAGCAGCGTAGGACAATCGAAGGGCTACACCTTC. The encoded protein is CASSVGQSKGYTF. The rearrangement links TRBV9 to TRBJ1-2; D is unclear. Deletions cut 0 bases from V and 8 bases from J, with 11 bases between. CDR1 is SGDLS and CDR2 is YYNGEE in the germline V gene. The CDR3 loop spans 13 amino acids.

The CDR3 DNA sequence: TGTGCCACCAGCACGCTGGACAGGGAGGACGGGGAGCTGTTTTTT. Translation gives CATSTLDREDGELFF. The V gene is TRBV15, the J gene TRBJ2-2; 8 bases map to TRBD1. The CDR3 has 15 amino acids. Trimming cost V 4 bases and J 7 bases; bases outside gene matches: 8. Germline V gene lookup returns CDR1 LNHNV and CDR2 YYDKDF (reference sequence). Full variable domain (missing parts from reference TRBV15 and TRBJ2-2): DAMVIQNPRYQVTQFGKPVTLSCSQTLNHNVMYWYQQKSSQAPKLLFHYYDKDFNNEADTPDNFQSRRPNTSFCFLDIRSPGLGDTAMYLCATSTLDREDGELFFGEGSRLTVL.

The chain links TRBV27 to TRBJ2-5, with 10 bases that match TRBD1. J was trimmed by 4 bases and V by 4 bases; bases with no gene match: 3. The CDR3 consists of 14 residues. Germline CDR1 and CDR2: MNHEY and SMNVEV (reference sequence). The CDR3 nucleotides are TGTGCCAGCAGTTCGGACAGGGGGACAGAGACCCAGTACTTC. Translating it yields CASSSDRGTETQYF.

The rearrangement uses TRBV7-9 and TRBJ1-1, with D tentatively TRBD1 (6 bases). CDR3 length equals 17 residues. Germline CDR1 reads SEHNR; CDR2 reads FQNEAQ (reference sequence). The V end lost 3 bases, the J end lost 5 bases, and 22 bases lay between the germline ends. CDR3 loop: CASSLGGQHKGETEAFF. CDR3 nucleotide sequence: TGTGCCAGCAGCTTGGGGGGCCAACACAAAGGGGAGACTGAAGCTTTCTTT.

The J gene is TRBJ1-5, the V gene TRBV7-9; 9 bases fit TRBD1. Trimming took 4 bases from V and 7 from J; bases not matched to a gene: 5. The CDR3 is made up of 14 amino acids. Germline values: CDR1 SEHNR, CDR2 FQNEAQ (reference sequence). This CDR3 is CASSSGTGFQPQHF. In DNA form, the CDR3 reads TGTGCCAGCAGCTCCGGGACAGGGTTCCAGCCCCAGCATTTT.

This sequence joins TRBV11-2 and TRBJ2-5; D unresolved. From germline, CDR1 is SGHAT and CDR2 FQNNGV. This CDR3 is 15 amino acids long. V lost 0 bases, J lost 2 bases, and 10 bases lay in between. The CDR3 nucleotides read TGTGCCAGCAGCTTAGACGGCTATCGACAAGAGACCCAGTACTTC. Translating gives CASSLDGYRQETQYF.

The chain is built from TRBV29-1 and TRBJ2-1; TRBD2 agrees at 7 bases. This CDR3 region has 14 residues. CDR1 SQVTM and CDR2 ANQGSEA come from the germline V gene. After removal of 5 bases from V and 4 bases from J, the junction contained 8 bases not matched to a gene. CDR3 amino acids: CSVPSGAVYNEQFF. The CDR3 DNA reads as TGCAGCGTTCCCAGCGGGGCAGTTTACAATGAGCAGTTCTTC.

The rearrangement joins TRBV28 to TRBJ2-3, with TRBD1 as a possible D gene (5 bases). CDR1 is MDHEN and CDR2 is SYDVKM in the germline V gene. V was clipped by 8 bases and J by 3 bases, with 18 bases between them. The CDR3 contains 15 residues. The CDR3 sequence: CASQPQGVGTDTQYF. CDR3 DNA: TGTGCCAGCCAGCCCCAAGGGGTGGGGACAGATACGCAGTATTTT.

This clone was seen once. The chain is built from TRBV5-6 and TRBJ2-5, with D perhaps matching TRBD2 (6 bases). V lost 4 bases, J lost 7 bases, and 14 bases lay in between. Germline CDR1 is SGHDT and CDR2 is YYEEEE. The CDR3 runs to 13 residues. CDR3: CASSLAGTRTQYF. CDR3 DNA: TGTGCCAGCAGCCTGGCGGGAACCCGGACCCAGTACTTC.

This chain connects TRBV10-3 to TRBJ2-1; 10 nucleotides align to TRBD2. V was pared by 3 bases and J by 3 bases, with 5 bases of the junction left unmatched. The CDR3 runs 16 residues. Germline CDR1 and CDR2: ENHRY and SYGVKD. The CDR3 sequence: CAISDLAGGFYNEQFF. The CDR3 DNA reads TGTGCCATCAGTGATTTAGCGGGGGGCTTCTACAATGAGCAGTTCTTC.

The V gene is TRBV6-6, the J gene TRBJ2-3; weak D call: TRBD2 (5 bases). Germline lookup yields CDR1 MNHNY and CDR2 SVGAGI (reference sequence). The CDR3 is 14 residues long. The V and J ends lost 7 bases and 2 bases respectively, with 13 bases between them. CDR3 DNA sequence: TGTGCCAGCACACTAGTGGGATCCACAGATACGCAGTATTTT. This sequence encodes CASTLVGSTDTQYF.

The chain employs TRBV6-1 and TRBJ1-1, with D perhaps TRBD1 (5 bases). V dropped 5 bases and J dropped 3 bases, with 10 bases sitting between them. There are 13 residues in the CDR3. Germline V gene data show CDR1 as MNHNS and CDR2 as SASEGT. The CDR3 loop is CASSLREDTEAFF. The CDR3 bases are TGTGCCAGCAGTCTCAGGGAGGACACTGAAGCTTTCTTT.

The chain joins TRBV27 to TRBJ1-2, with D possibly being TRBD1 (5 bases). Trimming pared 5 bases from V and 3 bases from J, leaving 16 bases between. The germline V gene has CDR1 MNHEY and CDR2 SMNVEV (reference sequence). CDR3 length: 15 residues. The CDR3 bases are TGTGCCAGCAGTCCCCGGGAGGGGTGGCACTATGGCTACACCTTC. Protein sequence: CASSPREGWHYGYTF.

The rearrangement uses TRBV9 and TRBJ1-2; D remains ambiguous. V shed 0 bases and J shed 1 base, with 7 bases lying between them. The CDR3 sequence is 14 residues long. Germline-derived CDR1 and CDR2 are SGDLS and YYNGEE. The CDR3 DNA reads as TGTGCCAGCAGCGTAGCGGGCAATAACTATGGCTACACCTTC. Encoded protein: CASSVAGNNYGYTF.

CDR3 coding DNA: TGTGCCAGCAGCTTACCTACAGGGATGAACACTGAAGCTTTCTTT. Translating it yields CASSLPTGMNTEAFF. The rearrangement uses TRBV7-9 and TRBJ1-1, with D maybe TRBD1 (6 bases). Germline-derived CDR1 and CDR2 are SEHNR and FQNEAQ (reference sequence). V lost 2 bases and J lost 0, with 10 bases in between. The CDR3 is 15 amino acids.

The CDR3 here is CASSVGDSPTNEKLFF. The CDR3 DNA reads as TGTGCCAGCAGTGTAGGGGACAGTCCAACTAATGAAAAACTGTTTTTT. The chain couples TRBV6-1 to TRBJ1-4; 7 bases are a match to TRBD1. Germline V gene sequence: CDR1 MNHNS, CDR2 SASEGT. This CDR3 has 16 amino acids. With V trimmed by 4 bases and J by 0 bases, 5 bases remained unmatched.

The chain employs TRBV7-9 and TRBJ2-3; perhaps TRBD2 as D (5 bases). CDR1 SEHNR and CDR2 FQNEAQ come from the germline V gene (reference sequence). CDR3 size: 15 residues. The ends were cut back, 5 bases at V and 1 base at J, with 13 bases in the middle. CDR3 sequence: CASSISAGGTDTQYF. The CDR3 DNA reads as TGTGCCAGCAGCATCTCGGCCGGGGGCACAGATACGCAGTATTTT.

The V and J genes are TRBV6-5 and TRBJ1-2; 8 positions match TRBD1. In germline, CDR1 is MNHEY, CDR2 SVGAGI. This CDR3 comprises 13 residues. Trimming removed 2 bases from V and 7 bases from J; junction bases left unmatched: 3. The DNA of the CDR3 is TGTGCCAGCAGTTACGACAGGGGCTCTGGCTACACCTTC. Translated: CASSYDRGSGYTF.

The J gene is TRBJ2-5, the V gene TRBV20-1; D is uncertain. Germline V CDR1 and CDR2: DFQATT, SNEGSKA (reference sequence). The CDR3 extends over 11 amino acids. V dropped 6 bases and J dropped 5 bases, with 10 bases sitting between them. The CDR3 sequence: CSAKVDETQYF. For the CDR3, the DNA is TGCAGTGCCAAGGTCGACGAGACCCAGTACTTC.

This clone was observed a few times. The CDR3 DNA sequence: TGTGCCAGCACACCGGAGGTCTATGGCTACACCTTC. Its translation is CASTPEVYGYTF. The chain is built from TRBV6-1 and TRBJ1-2; D is unclear. Germline V CDR1 and CDR2: MNHNS, SASEGT. Trimming pared 7 bases from V and 4 bases from J, leaving 10 bases between. The CDR3 spans 12 residues.